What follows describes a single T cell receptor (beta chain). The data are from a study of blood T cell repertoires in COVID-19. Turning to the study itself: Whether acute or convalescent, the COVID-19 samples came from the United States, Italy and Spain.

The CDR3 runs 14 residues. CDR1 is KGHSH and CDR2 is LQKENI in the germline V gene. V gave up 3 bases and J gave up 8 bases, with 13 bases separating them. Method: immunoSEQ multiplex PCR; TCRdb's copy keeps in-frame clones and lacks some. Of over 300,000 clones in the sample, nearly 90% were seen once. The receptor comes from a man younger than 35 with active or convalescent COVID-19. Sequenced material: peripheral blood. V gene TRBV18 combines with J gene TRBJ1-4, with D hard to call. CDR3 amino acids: CASSPNKGGEKLFF. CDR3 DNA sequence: TGTGCCAGCTCACCCAACAAAGGCGGGGAAAAACTGTTTTTT.